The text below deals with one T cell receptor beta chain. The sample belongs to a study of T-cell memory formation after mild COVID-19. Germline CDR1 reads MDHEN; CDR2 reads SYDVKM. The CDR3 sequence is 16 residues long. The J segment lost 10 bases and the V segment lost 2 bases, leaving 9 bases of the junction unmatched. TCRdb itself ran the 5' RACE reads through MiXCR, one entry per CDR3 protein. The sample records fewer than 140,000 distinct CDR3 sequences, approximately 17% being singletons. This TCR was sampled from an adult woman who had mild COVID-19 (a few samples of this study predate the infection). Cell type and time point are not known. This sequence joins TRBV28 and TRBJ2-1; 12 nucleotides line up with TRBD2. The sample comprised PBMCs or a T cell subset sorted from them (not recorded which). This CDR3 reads CASSLLLAGGPIEQFF. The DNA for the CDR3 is TGTGCCAGCAGTTTACTGCTAGCGGGGGGGCCCATCGAGCAGTTCTTC.